This TCR beta chain was recorded in a study of T cells in Graves' hyperthyroidism and ophthalmopathy. Looking at the study overall: Prior to any treatment, at the point of initial diagnosis, peripheral blood was collected.

Authors of the study amplified TCR beta CDR3 regions from RNA transcripts. The HTBI primer set was used in a first-round RT-PCR of the TCR CDR3. TCRdb recomputed calls from the multiplex PCR reads with MiXCR, one row per CDR3 protein. Among about 250,000 distinct CDR3 sequences listed, about 25% were seen once. Concerning this clonotype itself: Its antigen is not known.

V gave up 8 bases and J gave up 3 bases; unmatched junction bases: 8. The germline V gene has CDR1 MNHEY and CDR2 SVGEGT. The CDR3 is made up of 15 amino acids. A NOSPECS grade of at least 4, a Clinical Activity Score of at least 3 and duration under 3 months were recorded in ophthalmopathy patients. It was 10 ml of fresh peripheral blood that supplied the PBMCs. The study's findings and limits: In blood, most of the thyroid clonotypes expanded above 0.001 were also present.

This TCR was sampled from a woman aged 40 to 49 with Graves' ophthalmopathy. This sequence joins TRBV6-2 or TRBV6-3 and TRBJ2-5; TRBD2 matches 11 bases. Sequenced: blood. The CDR3 nucleotides read TGTGCCAGCGATAGCGGGGGGGCCGATAAAGAGACCCAGTACTTC. Amino acids: CASDSGGADKETQYF.